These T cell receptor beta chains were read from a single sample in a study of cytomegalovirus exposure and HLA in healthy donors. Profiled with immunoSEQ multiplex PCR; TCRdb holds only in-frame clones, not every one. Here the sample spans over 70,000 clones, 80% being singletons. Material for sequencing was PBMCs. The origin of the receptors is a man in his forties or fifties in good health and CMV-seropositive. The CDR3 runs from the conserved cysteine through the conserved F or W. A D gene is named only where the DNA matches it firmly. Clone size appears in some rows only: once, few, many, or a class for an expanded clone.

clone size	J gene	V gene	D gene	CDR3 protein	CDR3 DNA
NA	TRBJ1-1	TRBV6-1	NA	CASSKGQPNTEAFF	TGTGCCAGCAGCAAAGGACAGCCGAACACTGAAGCTTTCTTT
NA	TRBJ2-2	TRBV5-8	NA	CASSLEGGGELFF	TGTGCCAGCAGCCTAGAAGGCGGCGGGGAGCTGTTTTTT
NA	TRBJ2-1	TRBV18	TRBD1	CASSPAGGYNEQFF	TGTGCCAGCTCACCGGCAGGGGGCTACAATGAGCAGTTCTTC
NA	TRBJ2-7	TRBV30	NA	CAWSFPGGEQYF	TGTGCCTGGAGTTTCCCAGGAGGCGAGCAGTACTTC
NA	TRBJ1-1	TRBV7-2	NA	CASSLVARNTEAFF	TGTGCCAGCAGCTTAGTTGCCAGAAACACTGAAGCTTTCTTT
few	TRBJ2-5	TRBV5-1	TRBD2	CASSTGGPQETQYF	TGCGCCAGCAGCACGGGAGGGCCCCAAGAGACCCAGTACTTC
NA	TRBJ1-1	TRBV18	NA	CASSPRQVTNTEAFF	TGTGCCAGCTCACCCCGACAGGTGACGAACACTGAAGCTTTCTTT
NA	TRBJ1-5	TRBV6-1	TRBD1	CASSARGQGIRPQHF	TGTGCCAGCAGTGCTAGAGGACAGGGGATACGGCCCCAGCATTTT
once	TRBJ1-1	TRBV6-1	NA	CASSRSNEAFF	TGTGCCAGCAGTCGGAGCAATGAAGCTTTCTTT
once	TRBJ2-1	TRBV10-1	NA	CASSVSGNAYNEQFF	TGCGCCAGCAGTGTCAGCGGTAACGCCTACAATGAGCAGTTCTTC
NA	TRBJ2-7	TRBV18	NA	CASSPVTRGDEQYF	TGTGCCAGCTCACCAGTGACTAGAGGGGACGAGCAGTACTTC
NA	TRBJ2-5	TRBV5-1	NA	CASSLAGSETQYF	TGCGCCAGCAGCTTGGCAGGGTCAGAGACCCAGTACTTC
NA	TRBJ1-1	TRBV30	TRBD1	CAWSVLPGQGLNTEAFF	TGTGCCTGGAGTGTACTTCCGGGACAGGGGTTGAACACTGAAGCTTTCTTT
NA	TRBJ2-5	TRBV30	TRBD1	CAWSVLGQGETQYF	TGTGCCTGGAGTGTATTAGGACAGGGGGAGACCCAGTACTTC
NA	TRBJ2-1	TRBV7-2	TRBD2	CASSLYPGGVSYNEQFF	TGTGCCAGCAGCTTATACCCGGGAGGGGTTTCCTACAATGAGCAGTTCTTC
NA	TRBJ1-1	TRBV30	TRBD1	CAWSNTGTGFVEAFF	TGTGCCTGGAGTAATACCGGGACAGGGTTCGTTGAAGCTTTCTTT
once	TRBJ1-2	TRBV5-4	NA	CASSLARGPLYGYTF	TGTGCCAGCAGCTTGGCCAGGGGTCCCCTATATGGCTACACCTTC
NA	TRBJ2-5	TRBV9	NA	CASSVGAHETQYF	TGTGCCAGCAGCGTAGGAGCGCATGAGACCCAGTACTTC
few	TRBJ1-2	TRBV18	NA	CASSPAGRANYGYTF	TGTGCCAGCTCACCCGCGGGACGGGCTAACTATGGCTACACCTTC
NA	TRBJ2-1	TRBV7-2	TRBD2	CASSRREGRVEQFF	TGTGCCAGCAGCCGAAGGGAGGGCCGAGTGGAGCAGTTCTTC
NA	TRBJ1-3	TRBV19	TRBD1	CASINKDRRPGNTIYF	TGTGCCAGTATTAATAAGGACAGGCGACCTGGAAACACCATATATTTT
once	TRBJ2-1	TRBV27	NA	CASSLSWGHLQDEQFF	TGTGCCAGCAGTTTATCTTGGGGACACCTACAGGATGAGCAGTTCTTC
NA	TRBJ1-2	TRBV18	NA	CASSPERSHGYTF	TGTGCCAGCTCACCAGAACGGTCCCATGGCTACACCTTC
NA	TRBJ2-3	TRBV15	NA	CATSRGDRTDTQYF	TGTGCCACCAGCAGAGGTGACAGGACAGATACGCAGTATTTT
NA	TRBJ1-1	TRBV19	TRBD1	CASSNRGGGMNTEAFF	TGTGCCAGTAGTAACAGGGGGGGTGGGATGAACACTGAAGCTTTCTTT
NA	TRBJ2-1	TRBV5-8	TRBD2	CASSTLSGRAYNEQFF	TGTGCCAGCAGCACCCTGAGCGGGAGGGCCTACAATGAGCAGTTCTTC
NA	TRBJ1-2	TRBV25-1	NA	CASSEYGGARGYTF	TGTGCCAGCAGTGAATACGGGGGGGCGCGCGGCTACACCTTC
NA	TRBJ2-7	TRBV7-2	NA	CASSSTNRDYEQYF	TGTGCCAGCAGCTCCACTAACCGGGACTACGAGCAGTACTTC
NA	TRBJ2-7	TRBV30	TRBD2	CAWSVLAGYGEQYF	TGTGCCTGGAGTGTACTAGCGGGATACGGCGAGCAGTACTTC
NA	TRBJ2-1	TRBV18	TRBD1	CASSYRGSSYNEQFF	TGTGCCAGCTCCTACAGGGGGAGCTCCTACAATGAGCAGTTCTTC
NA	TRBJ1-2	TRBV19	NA	CASSIVQGEGYTF	TGTGCCAGTAGTATAGTGCAGGGCGAGGGCTACACCTTC
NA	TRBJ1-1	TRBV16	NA	CASSQFQNTEAFF	TGTGCCAGCAGCCAATTTCAGAACACTGAAGCTTTCTTT
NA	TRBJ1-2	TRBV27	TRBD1	CASSPRTGLGYTF	TGTGCCAGCAGTCCACGGACAGGGCTGGGCTACACCTTC
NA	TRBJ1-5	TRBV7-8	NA	CASSQGYREGQPQHF	TGTGCCAGCAGCCAAGGGTACAGGGAGGGTCAGCCCCAGCATTTT
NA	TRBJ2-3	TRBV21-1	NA	CASSSPSEREGPTDTQYF	TGTGCCAGCAGCTCCCCTTCCGAGCGGGAGGGCCCAACAGATACGCAGTATTTT